Presented here are 15 T cell receptor beta chains from one specimen sequenced in a study of beta chain features in type 1 diabetes. Study results and caveats: Shortening of TCRB CDR3s, moderate but significant, appeared in all four CD4+ subsets of Type 1 diabetes patients.

Every isolated RNA sample was fully reverse transcribed, so sequencing captured expressed TCRB transcripts. Some clones are missing from TCRdb's copy, which holds only in-frame ones; the method was immunoSEQ multiplex PCR. The sample records 310,000 or so clones, around 9.3% being singletons. These TCRs' antigens remain unknown. The specimen sequenced was central memory CD4+ T cells from blood. Receptors were obtained from a man under 40 with type 1 diabetes.

This clone has more than one count but fewer than ten. The CDR3 here is CASSLGPASTEAFF. In DNA form, the CDR3 reads TGTGCCAGCAGCTTAGGTCCGGCCTCCACTGAAGCTTTCTTT. This chain uses TRBV7-2 with TRBJ1-1, with D unclear. Germline V gene data show CDR1 as SGHTA and CDR2 as FQGNSA. V was clipped by 1 base and J by 4 bases, with 10 bases between them. The CDR3 spans 14 residues.

This clone showed up just a few times. Other DNA variants within this sample encode the same CDR3. The chain joins TRBV30 to TRBJ2-7; the match to TRBD2 covers 8 bases. The CDR3 has 13 amino acids. CDR1 and CDR2 (germline): GTSNPN, SVGIG (reference sequence). Trimming took 2 bases from V and 0 from J; bases not matched to a gene: 0. For the CDR3, the DNA is TGTGCCTGGAGTAGCGGGAGCTCCTACGAGCAGTACTTC. This encodes CAWSSGSSYEQYF.

In its sample, this clone was seen a few times. The J gene is TRBJ2-5, the V gene TRBV7-2; D possibly corresponds to TRBD2 (7 bases). The CDR3 contains 15 residues. The V and J ends lost 2 bases and 5 bases respectively, with 15 bases between them. Germline lookup yields CDR1 SGHTA and CDR2 FQGNSA. In nucleotides, the CDR3 is TGTGCCAGCAGCTTATGGACGGGGGGCGAGGAGACCCAGTACTTC. Amino acids: CASSLWTGGEETQYF.

In its sample, this clone was seen a few times. This rearrangement joins TRBV5-1 to TRBJ2-1; D is unresolved. The germline gives CDR1 SGHRS, CDR2 YFSETQ. Trimming removed 6 bases from V and 7 bases from J, with 8 bases in between. This CDR3 contains 11 residues. The CDR3 region has the DNA TGCGCCAGCAAGGTTGTGAATGAGCAGTTCTTC. Translated: CASKVVNEQFF. Together with reference TRBV5-1 and TRBJ2-1, the CDR3 gives the full variable domain: KAGVTQTPRYLIKTRGQQVTLSCSPISGHRSVSWYQQTPGQGLQFLFEYFSETQRNKGNFPGRFSGRQFSNSRSEMNVSTLELGDSALYLCASKVVNEQFFGPGTRLTVL.

This sequence joins TRBV5-1 and TRBJ2-1, with 11 bases fitting TRBD2. The CDR3 has 15 amino acids. V was clipped by 2 bases and J by 7 bases; unmatched bases: 5. Per the germline V gene, CDR1 is SGHRS and CDR2 is YFSETQ. The CDR3 nucleotides read TGCGCCAGCAGCTTCCTTAGCGGGGGGGCGAATGAGCAGTTCTTC. Amino acid sequence: CASSFLSGGANEQFF.

The rearrangement uses TRBV29-1 and TRBJ1-2; TRBD1 matches 7 bases. CDR1 and CDR2 (germline): SQVTM, ANQGSEA. The CDR3 spans 12 residues. Losses at the gene ends were 4 bases for V and 4 bases for J; bases not matched to a gene: 3. CDR3: CSVGTGSYGYTF. The CDR3 DNA reads TGCAGCGTTGGGACAGGCTCCTATGGCTACACCTTC.

This clone was seen only a few times. The rearrangement uses TRBV15 and TRBJ2-1, with 7 bases fitting TRBD2. Germline loops: CDR1 LNHNV, CDR2 YYDKDF (reference sequence). This CDR3 has 13 amino acids. V was clipped by 4 bases and J by 11 bases; unmatched bases: 8. DNA of the CDR3: TGTGCCACCAGCATCACTAGCGCGGGCCAGCAGTTCTTC. Its translation: CATSITSAGQQFF.

The V call is TRBV2, the J call TRBJ1-6; D is perhaps TRBD1 (6 bases). Trimming stripped 4 bases from V and 4 bases from J, with 8 bases between. The CDR3 consists of 14 residues. Germline CDR1 SNHLY, CDR2 FYNNEI. CDR3 nucleotide sequence: TGTGCCAGCAGTGGAACAGGGTATAATTCACCCCTCCACTTT. Protein sequence: CASSGTGYNSPLHF.

CDR3 nucleotides: TGTGCCAGCAGCCCAGTTGGGGCCGGGAGCAATCAGCCCCAGCATTTT. Its translation: CASSPVGAGSNQPQHF. This rearrangement joins TRBV7-6 to TRBJ1-5, with D possibly being TRBD1 (5 bases). V lost 5 bases, J lost 1 base, and 15 bases lay in between. There are 16 residues in the CDR3. Germline-derived CDR1 and CDR2 are SGHVS and FNYEAQ.

This rearrangement joins TRBV2 to TRBJ2-5, with 8 nucleotides matching TRBD1. Per germline, CDR1 SNHLY and CDR2 FYNNEI. The CDR3 runs to 15 residues. J lost 5 bases, V lost 6 bases, and 11 bases had no gene match. This chain's CDR3 is CASRHGQGRDETQYF. As DNA, the CDR3 is TGTGCCAGCAGACACGGACAGGGCAGGGACGAGACCCAGTACTTC.

The gene calls are TRBV11-2 and TRBJ2-1, with 13 positions matching TRBD2. This CDR3 comprises 17 residues. J was trimmed by 7 bases and V by 3 bases; bases with no gene match: 9. Germline V CDR1 and CDR2: SGHAT, FQNNGV. DNA for the CDR3: TGTGCCAGCAGCTTCCATAGACTAGCGGGGGGCAGAAATGAGCAGTTCTTC. Encoded protein: CASSFHRLAGGRNEQFF. The variable domain in full, with the rest retrieved from reference TRBV11-2 and TRBJ2-1, is EAGVAQSPRYKIIEKRQSVAFWCNPISGHATLYWYQQILGQGPKLLIQFQNNGVVDDSQLPKDRFSAERLKGVDSTLKIQPAKLEDSAVYLCASSFHRLAGGRNEQFFGPGTRLTVL.

The chain is built from TRBV5-1 and TRBJ2-2; 9 bases line up with TRBD2. The CDR3 extends over 15 amino acids. V shed 3 bases and J 7 bases; nucleotides not matched to a gene: 7. The V gene's germline CDR1 is SGHRS and CDR2 YFSETQ. The DNA of the CDR3 is TGCGCCAGCAGCTCCCTGGCGGGGGGGCTCGGGGAGCTGTTTTTT. It yields the protein CASSSLAGGLGELFF.

This clone was seen a few times. The chain employs TRBV4-3 and TRBJ1-1; 8 bases are shared with TRBD1. CDR1 and CDR2 (germline): LGHNA, YSLEER. Trimming at V came to 2 bases and at J to 4 bases, leaving 9 bases not matched to a gene. This CDR3 region has 16 residues. In nucleotides, the CDR3 is TGCGCCAGCAGCCAACGCTCAACCGGACAGGGCACTGAAGCTTTCTTT. Protein product: CASSQRSTGQGTEAFF.

The V and J genes are TRBV18 and TRBJ1-3, with TRBD1 identical over 7 bases. This CDR3 has 15 amino acids. CDR1 and CDR2 (germline): KGHSH, LQKENI. V lost 4 bases and J lost 4; bases outside the gene matches: 7. CDR3 loop: CASSRNTGDGNTIYF. The CDR3, as DNA: TGTGCCAGCTCACGAAATACAGGGGACGGAAACACCATATATTTT.

This clone occurred a few times. CDR3 in amino acids: CASSERSVGANVLTF. The CDR3 coding sequence is TGTGCCAGCAGTGAGAGGTCAGTTGGGGCCAACGTCCTGACTTTC. The V and J genes are TRBV6-4 and TRBJ2-6, with unresolved D. Germline assignment: CDR1 MRHNA and CDR2 SNTAGT. V was shortened by 3 bases and J by 3 bases, with 9 bases between the two germline ends. The CDR3 sequence is 15 residues long.